One and the same sample provided the 9 T cell receptor beta chains below, sequenced in a study of T cell clonality in common variable immunodeficiency. Some clones are missing from TCRdb's copy, which holds only in-frame ones; the method was immunoSEQ multiplex PCR. Sampling found over 45,000 clones, none seen once. Sequencing was carried out using peripheral blood mononuclear cells. The receptor source for this set is a person between 18 and 70 years old in good health.

As to this clone: A much larger clone lies one base from this, so it may be a read error. The CDR3 end lies 3 residues beyond the end of the read and is filled in from the germline J gene. The V and J genes are TRBV6-2 or TRBV6-3 and TRBJ2-3, with 7 bases fitting TRBD1. CDR1 is MNHEY and CDR2 is SVGEGT in the germline V gene. The CDR3 spans 16 residues. CDR3 sequence reads: CASSGAGGPSNQPQYF. The covered CDR3 bases are TGTGCCAGTTCTGGAGCAGGGGGACCTAGCAATCAGCCG.

This clone came up many times. CDR3 DNA (partial): TGCAGTGCTAGAGTTGTCGGGGGTGGGGAAAAA. Protein: CSARVVGGGEK. The CDR3 in its entirety is CSARVVGGGEKLFF. The chain couples TRBV20-1 to TRBJ1-4; D may be TRBD1 (5 bases). The sequenced fragment ends 3 residues before the CDR3 boundary, so the rest is inferred from the germline J gene. The CDR3 is made up of 14 amino acids. The germline V and J ends were trimmed by 1 base and 8 bases, with 14 bases remaining between them. Germline V gene lookup returns CDR1 DFQATT and CDR2 SNEGSKA (reference sequence).

Concerning this clone: The read halts 3 residues ahead of the CDR3 end, with the missing end drawn from the germline J gene. The V gene is TRBV19, the J gene TRBJ2-4, with TRBD1 as a possible D gene (6 bases). This CDR3 region has 13 residues. The germline V gene encodes CDR1 LNHDA and CDR2 SQIVND (reference sequence). The part of the CDR3 DNA that was read is TGTGCCAGCACCTTAAACAGGGTATATGGT. The encoded protein is CASTLNRVYG. The full-length CDR3 reads as CASTLNRVYGQYF.

This clone was observed at least ten times. The DNA read from the CDR3 is TGTGCCAGCAGGGGGTTCGCGGGGGACTCCTACAATGAG. The encoded protein is CASRGFAGDSYNE. In full, the CDR3 reads CASRGFAGDSYNEQFF. The rearrangement uses TRBV28 and TRBJ2-1, with 7 positions matching TRBD2. With the read ending 3 residues before the CDR3 end, the germline J gene is used to fill in that end. V lost 6 bases and J lost 0; bases outside the gene matches: 8. There are 16 residues in the CDR3. Germline CDR1 reads MDHEN; CDR2 reads SYDVKM.

In its sample, this clone was seen many times. The sequenced fragment ends 3 residues before the CDR3 boundary, so the rest is inferred from the germline J gene. The chain recombines TRBV6-2 or TRBV6-3 with TRBJ1-6; D is ambiguous. CDR3 length: 14 amino acids. The germline V and J ends were trimmed by 7 bases and 8 bases, with 15 bases remaining between them. Germline lookup yields CDR1 MNHEY and CDR2 SVGEGT. The CDR3 bases that were read are TGTGCCAGCACTCGCAGTCCCCGGGATTCACCC. Its protein product is CASTRSPRDSP. The full CDR3 protein is CASTRSPRDSPLHF.

As to this clone: The read stops 3 residues short of the end of the CDR3; the missing end is completed from the germline J gene. The chain joins TRBV30 to TRBJ1-2, with D unclear. CDR1 GTSNPN and CDR2 SVGIG come from the germline V gene (reference sequence). This CDR3 is built from 12 residues. Partial CDR3 DNA: TGTGCCTGGAGTCCGGACTACAATGAC. It codes for CAWSPDYND. The entire CDR3 protein is CAWSPDYNDYTF.

In regard to this clone: At one of its ends the junction is not consistent with the germline gene, which may arise from a read error. The missing CDR3 end, 3 residues past where the read stops, is filled in from the germline J gene. The chain couples TRBV7-8 to TRBJ2-7; 10 positions agree with TRBD2. Germline V lookup: CDR1 SGHVS, CDR2 FQNEAQ. The CDR3 has 15 amino acids. This chain's CDR3 is CTSSPKRSGGYEQYF. The part of the CDR3 DNA that was read is TGTACCAGCAGCCCGAAGCGTAGCGGGGGGTACGAG.

This clone was found many times. The CDR3 end lies 3 residues beyond the end of the read and is filled in from the germline J gene. The chain uses TRBV5-1 and TRBJ2-2; D is perhaps TRBD1 (5 bases). CDR1 SGHRS and CDR2 YFSETQ come from the germline V gene. V was shortened by 4 bases and J by 4 bases, with 17 bases between the two germline ends. CDR3 length: 16 residues. The CDR3 sequence is CASSPAEAGSTGELFF. The covered CDR3 bases are TGCGCCAGCAGCCCAGCAGAGGCAGGGTCCACCGGGGAG.

This clone was recorded a few times. The CDR3 goes on 3 residues after the read ends, and that part is filled in from the germline J gene. The genes are TRBV7-9 and TRBJ2-1; D assignment may be TRBD1 or TRBD2 (5 bases each). This CDR3 has 15 amino acids. V gave up 5 bases and J gave up 5 bases, with 16 bases separating them. Per germline, CDR1 SEHNR and CDR2 FQNEAQ (reference sequence). CDR3 in amino acids: CASSINRGVNNEQFF. Partial CDR3 DNA: TGTGCCAGCAGCATTAATAGGGGAGTCAACAATGAG.